This T cell receptor (beta chain) emerged from a study of cytomegalovirus exposure and HLA in healthy donors. To note about this clone: One end of the junction varies from germline; a read error may be responsible.

The PCR was carried out with 60 Vbeta primers and 13 Jbeta primers. The repertoire was sequenced with immunoSEQ multiplex PCR; TCRdb's copy has only in-frame clones and lacks some. This sample carries 100,000 to 150,000 clones, 70% to 85% of them seen once, and the ten largest clones take under 3%. CDR1 SGDLS and CDR2 YYNGEE come from the germline V gene. The CDR3 is 15 amino acids. The sequenced sample consisted of PBMCs. The rearrangement links TRBV9 to TRBJ2-1; D is ambiguous. The origin of this receptor is a boy between 2 and 10 years old in good health and CMV-seronegative. The CDR3 is CASSVEASAYDEQFF. As DNA, the CDR3 is TGTGCCAGCAGCGTAGAGGCTAGTGCCTACGATGAGCAGTTCTTC.